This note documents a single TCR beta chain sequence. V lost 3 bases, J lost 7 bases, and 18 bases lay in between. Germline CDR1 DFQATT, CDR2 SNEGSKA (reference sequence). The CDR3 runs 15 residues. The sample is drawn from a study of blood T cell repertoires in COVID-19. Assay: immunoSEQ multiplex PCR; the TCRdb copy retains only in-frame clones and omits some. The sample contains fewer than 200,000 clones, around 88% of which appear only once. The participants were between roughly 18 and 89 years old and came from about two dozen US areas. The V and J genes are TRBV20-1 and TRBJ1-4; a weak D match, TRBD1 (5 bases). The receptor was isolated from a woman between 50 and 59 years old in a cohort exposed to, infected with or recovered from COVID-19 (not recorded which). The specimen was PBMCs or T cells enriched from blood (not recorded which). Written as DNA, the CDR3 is TGCAGTGCTAGTATTGTTCGGGGGATAGGTGAAAAACTGTTTTTT. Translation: CSASIVRGIGEKLFF.